The 19 T cell receptor beta chains in this list originate from one sample, sequenced in a study of blood T cell repertoires in COVID-19. Clones were sequenced by immunoSEQ multiplex PCR, and TCRdb holds only the in-frame ones, with some missing. The table has around 97,000 clones, approximately 84% seen once. The specimen was peripheral blood. The receptors come from a man aged 70 or older with acute or convalescent COVID-19.

This clone came up once. This chain uses TRBV27 with TRBJ2-7; D is ambiguous. CDR3 length equals 13 residues. The germline V gene has CDR1 MNHEY and CDR2 SMNVEV (reference sequence). Trimming stripped 3 bases from V and 3 bases from J, with 9 bases between. The CDR3 DNA follows: TGTGCCAGCAGTTTGAAAGCATACTACGAGCAGTACTTC. This codes for CASSLKAYYEQYF.

The chain is built from TRBV7-2 and TRBJ2-1; 8 nucleotides line up with TRBD2. Germline V gives CDR1 SGHTA, CDR2 FQGNSA. J was trimmed by 5 bases and V by 6 bases; bases with no gene match: 12. The CDR3 consists of 16 residues. As DNA, the CDR3 is TGTGCCAGCAGACCCCCCAGCGGGAGTTTCAACAATGAGCAGTTCTTC. It specifies CASRPPSGSFNNEQFF.

This clone was observed a few times. The chain recombines TRBV18 with TRBJ2-1, with D possibly TRBD2 on 6 matching bases. In germline, CDR1 is KGHSH, CDR2 LQKENI. The CDR3 covers 14 residues. Trimming removed 2 bases from V and 15 bases from J, with 20 bases in between. CDR3 in amino acids: CASSPGGNMPLPFF. The CDR3 nucleotides are TGTGCCAGCTCACCAGGCGGGAATATGCCCCTCCCGTTCTTC.

The CDR3, as DNA: TGTGCCAGCAGCCCCTCGGGACAGATGAAGAACACTGAAGCTTTCTTT. Its protein is CASSPSGQMKNTEAFF. V and J are TRBV3-1 (or the pseudogene TRBV3-2) and TRBJ1-1, with 7 bases matching TRBD1. The CDR3 is 16 residues long. Germline lookup yields CDR1 LGHDT and CDR2 YNNKEL (reference sequence). J gave up 1 base and V 4 bases, and 9 bases lay outside the gene matches.

This chain uses TRBV28 with TRBJ2-3; 7 bases match TRBD1. The CDR3 spans 15 residues. CDR1 is MDHEN and CDR2 is SYDVKM in the germline V gene. V trimming: 8 bases; J trimming: 3 bases; junction bases outside the gene matches: 11. CDR3 DNA: TGTGCCAGCGCTCCACAGGGGCAGGGTACAGATACGCAGTATTTT. As protein: CASAPQGQGTDTQYF.

The chain couples TRBV7-9 to TRBJ1-1; D gene uncertain. The CDR3 totals 16 residues. Germline V gene data show CDR1 as SEHNR and CDR2 as FQNEAQ (reference sequence). The ends were cut back, 5 bases at V and 1 base at J, with 17 bases in the middle. The CDR3: CASSPRGMTGNTEAFF. CDR3 nucleotide sequence: TGTGCCAGCAGCCCCAGAGGGATGACGGGGAACACTGAAGCTTTCTTT.

This clone was recorded a few times. The gene calls are TRBV20-1 and TRBJ1-2; D is unclear. CDR1 and CDR2 from the germline V gene are DFQATT and SNEGSKA (reference sequence). V lost 3 bases and J lost 4, with 3 bases in between. This CDR3 has 10 amino acids. The chain's CDR3 is CSASFYGYTF. The CDR3 region has the DNA TGCAGTGCTAGCTTCTATGGCTACACCTTC.

The chain employs TRBV3-1 (or the pseudogene TRBV3-2) and TRBJ1-2, with TRBD1 as a possible D gene (6 bases). The CDR3 consists of 15 residues. Germline V CDR1 and CDR2: LGHDT, YNNKEL (reference sequence). The V end was cut by 2 bases, the J end by 4 bases, with 14 bases between. CDR3 sequence (DNA): TGTGCCAGCAGCCAACGGGGGGGCCGCGGCTATGGCTACACCTTC. It specifies CASSQRGGRGYGYTF.

The chain is built from TRBV6-2 or TRBV6-3 and TRBJ2-1; tentative D call: TRBD2 (5 bases). Germline V gives CDR1 MNHEY, CDR2 SVGEGT. Trimming pared 0 bases from V and 5 bases from J, leaving 14 bases between. This CDR3 has 16 residues. CDR3 protein: CASSYSRVASHNEQFF. In DNA form, the CDR3 reads TGTGCCAGCAGTTACTCGAGGGTTGCGTCTCACAATGAGCAGTTCTTC.

The rearrangement links TRBV11-2 to TRBJ1-5, with TRBD1 identical over 7 bases. Germline values: CDR1 SGHAT, CDR2 FQNNGV. The CDR3 is 15 residues long. Losses at the gene ends were 1 base for V and 7 bases for J; bases not matched to a gene: 7. DNA for the CDR3: TGTGCCAGCAGCTTAGTTACAGGGGTTGTGCAGCCCCAGCATTTT. It yields the protein CASSLVTGVVQPQHF. The full variable domain, completed using reference TRBV11-2 and TRBJ1-5, is EAGVAQSPRYKIIEKRQSVAFWCNPISGHATLYWYQQILGQGPKLLIQFQNNGVVDDSQLPKDRFSAERLKGVDSTLKIQPAKLEDSAVYLCASSLVTGVVQPQHFGDGTRLSIL.

V gene TRBV28 combines with J gene TRBJ1-5, with D hard to call. The CDR3 is made up of 12 amino acids. Germline V CDR1 and CDR2: MDHEN, SYDVKM. The germline V and J ends were trimmed by 7 bases and 5 bases, with 9 bases remaining between them. CDR3 nucleotide sequence: TGTGCCAGCAACGCAGTCTATCAGCCCCAGCATTTT. Translating it yields CASNAVYQPQHF. Looking up the rest from reference TRBV28 and TRBJ1-5 gives the full variable domain: DVKVTQSSRYLVKRTGEKVFLECVQDMDHENMFWYRQDPGLGLRLIYFSYDVKMKEKGDIPEGYSVSREKKERFSLILESASTNQTSMYLCASNAVYQPQHFGDGTRLSIL.

The rearrangement joins TRBV3-1 (or the pseudogene TRBV3-2) to TRBJ2-7; 7 bases are shared with TRBD2. From germline, CDR1 is LGHDT and CDR2 YNNKEL (reference sequence). This CDR3 has 13 amino acids. J gave up 4 bases and V 4 bases, and 4 bases lay outside the gene matches. The CDR3 region has the DNA TGTGCCAGCAGCCGAGGACTAGGGTACGAGCAGTACTTC. It translates to CASSRGLGYEQYF.

The CDR3 nucleotides are TGTGCCAGTAGTAACTTACCGGGACAACGGAACACTGAAGCTTTCTTT. This gives the protein CASSNLPGQRNTEAFF. This chain links TRBV19 with TRBJ1-1; maybe TRBD1 (6 bases). The V end was cut by 4 bases, the J end by 1 base, with 16 bases between. The CDR3 has 16 residues. The V gene's germline CDR1 is LNHDA and CDR2 SQIVND (reference sequence). Based on the CDR3 plus reference TRBV19 and TRBJ1-1, the full variable domain is DGGITQSPKYLFRKEGQNVTLSCEQNLNHDAMYWYRQDPGQGLRLIYYSQIVNDFQKGDIAEGYSVSREKKESFPLTVTSAQKNPTAFYLCASSNLPGQRNTEAFFGQGTRLTVV.

The chain combines TRBV9 with TRBJ2-2, with 7 bases matching TRBD2. Germline CDR1 is SGDLS and CDR2 is YYNGEE. The V segment lost 3 bases and the J segment 2 bases; nucleotides outside the gene matches: 7. CDR3 length: 16 residues. The CDR3 region has the DNA TGTGCCAGCAGCGCCCATAGCGGGTCCAACACCGGGGAGCTGTTTTTT. This translates into CASSAHSGSNTGELFF.

CDR3 DNA sequence: TGTGCCAGCCACTGGGACAGGGGGCACACCGGGGAGCTGTTTTTT. Translation: CASHWDRGHTGELFF. V gene TRBV2 combines with J gene TRBJ2-2; 12 nucleotides agree with TRBD1. The CDR3 runs 15 residues. Germline values: CDR1 SNHLY, CDR2 FYNNEI. With V trimmed by 8 bases and J by 3 bases, 4 bases remained unmatched.

The J gene is TRBJ1-4, the V gene TRBV2; TRBD1 is a possible D gene (6 bases). Germline values: CDR1 SNHLY, CDR2 FYNNEI. The CDR3 has 15 residues. V was trimmed by 5 bases and J by 0 bases, leaving 10 bases between them. CDR3 DNA sequence: TGTGCCAGCAGTCGGACAGCTGCAACTAATGAAAAACTGTTTTTT. This gives the protein CASSRTAATNEKLFF.

The chain is built from TRBV18 and TRBJ2-5; TRBD1 might be the D (5 bases). The V gene's germline CDR1 is KGHSH and CDR2 LQKENI. V lost 6 bases and J 4 bases, leaving 18 bases between the germline ends. This CDR3 is 15 amino acids long. The CDR3 sequence: CASSALDTQGETQYF. Here the CDR3 DNA reads TGTGCCAGCTCTGCCTTGGACACCCAGGGAGAGACCCAGTACTTC.

The chain is built from TRBV14 and TRBJ2-7; the D gene is possibly TRBD2 (6 bases). V shed 1 base and J shed 2 bases, with 15 bases lying between them. The CDR3 loop spans 16 amino acids. From germline, CDR1 is SGHDN and CDR2 FVKESK. CDR3 nucleotide sequence: TGTGCCAGCAGCCAAGCTGGGGCGGGGCCGACCTACGAGCAGTACTTC. This sequence encodes CASSQAGAGPTYEQYF.

The V and J genes are TRBV24-1 and TRBJ2-1; 9 bases agree with TRBD2. The V gene's germline CDR1 is KGHDR and CDR2 SFDVKD. The J segment lost 8 bases and the V segment lost 3 bases, leaving 10 bases of the junction unmatched. This CDR3 is built from 16 residues. The DNA for the CDR3 is TGTGCCACCAGTGATCCTCTAGCGGGGTTCGGGGATGAGCAGTTCTTC. This encodes CATSDPLAGFGDEQFF.